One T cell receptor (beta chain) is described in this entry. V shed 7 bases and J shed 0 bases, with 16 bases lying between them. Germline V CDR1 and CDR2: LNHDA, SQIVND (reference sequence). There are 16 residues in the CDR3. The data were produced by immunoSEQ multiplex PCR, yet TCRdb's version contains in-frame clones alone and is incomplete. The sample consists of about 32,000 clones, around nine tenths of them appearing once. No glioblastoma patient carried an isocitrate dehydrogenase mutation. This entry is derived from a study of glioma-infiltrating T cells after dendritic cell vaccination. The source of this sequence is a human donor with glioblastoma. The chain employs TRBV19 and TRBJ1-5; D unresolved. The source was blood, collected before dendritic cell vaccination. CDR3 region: CASTLGGGVSNQPQHF. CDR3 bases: TGTGCCAGTACCTTAGGAGGAGGTGTTAGCAATCAGCCCCAGCATTTT.